These T cell receptor beta chains were read from a single sample in a study of T cells in Graves' hyperthyroidism and ophthalmopathy. TCRdb re-derived calls from the multiplex PCR reads in MiXCR, one entry per CDR3 protein. This sample has about 350,000 distinct CDR3 sequences, with roughly 18% found just once. The material sequenced was blood. The receptors stem from a woman aged 40 to 50 with Graves' ophthalmopathy. CDR3s leave out the opening cysteine and the closing phenylalanine or tryptophan. Fields, in order: D gene, V gene, J gene, CDR3 protein. D genes are given only for firm matches.

D gene: .
V gene: TRBV12-5
J gene: TRBJ1-5
CDR3 protein: ASGKGTDYSNQPQH

D gene: .
V gene: TRBV6-2/TRBV6-3
J gene: TRBJ1-1
CDR3 protein: ASSNGVGETEAF

D gene: .
V gene: TRBV11-2
J gene: TRBJ2-7
CDR3 protein: ASSRDFPYEQY

D gene: .
V gene: TRBV29-1
J gene: TRBJ2-7
CDR3 protein: SVAREQSYEQY

D gene: .
V gene: TRBV12-3/TRBV12-4
J gene: TRBJ1-5
CDR3 protein: ASGQLERSIH

D gene: .
V gene: TRBV6-5
J gene: TRBJ1-2
CDR3 protein: VSSYSMGGNYGYT

D gene: .
V gene: TRBV6-5
J gene: TRBJ1-5
CDR3 protein: ASSSLLGQPQH

D gene: .
V gene: TRBV5-1
J gene: TRBJ2-7
CDR3 protein: ASSLEGSDEQY

D gene: .
V gene: TRBV29-1
J gene: TRBJ2-5
CDR3 protein: SVDNPLSQETQY

D gene: .
V gene: TRBV2
J gene: TRBJ1-1
CDR3 protein: ASSKDIGVNTEAF

D gene: TRBD1
V gene: TRBV19
J gene: TRBJ2-7
CDR3 protein: ASSMGQGWYEQY

D gene: .
V gene: TRBV18
J gene: TRBJ1-1
CDR3 protein: ASSPSGENTEAF

D gene: .
V gene: TRBV6-1
J gene: TRBJ2-4
CDR3 protein: ASSEGGYGAKNIQY

D gene: TRBD1
V gene: TRBV20-1
J gene: TRBJ1-5
CDR3 protein: SALTGRNQPQH

D gene: TRBD2
V gene: TRBV6-1
J gene: TRBJ2-3
CDR3 protein: ASRETGLFTDTQY

D gene: .
V gene: TRBV29-1
J gene: TRBJ2-2
CDR3 protein: SSEGRSGELF

D gene: .
V gene: TRBV3-1
J gene: TRBJ2-7
CDR3 protein: ASSQDWTRGEQY

D gene: TRBD2
V gene: TRBV20-1
J gene: TRBJ2-7
CDR3 protein: SVSGRFYEQY

D gene: .
V gene: TRBV27
J gene: TRBJ2-3
CDR3 protein: ASRSNPGARGGDTQY

D gene: TRBD1
V gene: TRBV19
J gene: TRBJ2-7
CDR3 protein: ASQDRGRSYEQY

D gene: .
V gene: TRBV7-9
J gene: TRBJ1-5
CDR3 protein: ASSHKSNQPQH

D gene: TRBD2
V gene: TRBV11-2
J gene: TRBJ2-3
CDR3 protein: ASSSTPGAGVNTQY

D gene: .
V gene: TRBV28
J gene: TRBJ2-7
CDR3 protein: ASSFVSYEQY

D gene: .
V gene: TRBV30
J gene: TRBJ2-5
CDR3 protein: AWSVTSTETQY

D gene: .
V gene: TRBV14
J gene: TRBJ1-2
CDR3 protein: ASSQDPLYGYT

D gene: .
V gene: TRBV20-1
J gene: TRBJ1-5
CDR3 protein: SARGDGWYYSNQPQH

D gene: .
V gene: TRBV3-1
J gene: TRBJ1-2
CDR3 protein: ASSQAPDGPYGYT

D gene: .
V gene: TRBV19
J gene: TRBJ1-5
CDR3 protein: ASSIPPRYRRNQPQH

D gene: .
V gene: TRBV6-5
J gene: TRBJ1-1
CDR3 protein: ASSYTVSLEAF

D gene: .
V gene: TRBV5-1
J gene: TRBJ1-3
CDR3 protein: ASSLGRTSGNTIY

D gene: TRBD2
V gene: TRBV11-2
J gene: TRBJ2-7
CDR3 protein: ASSKGDYTRSYEQY

D gene: TRBD2
V gene: TRBV6-1
J gene: TRBJ2-5
CDR3 protein: ASSTAGVGETQY

D gene: .
V gene: TRBV6-1
J gene: TRBJ2-7
CDR3 protein: ASSTSDSSYYEQY

D gene: .
V gene: TRBV2
J gene: TRBJ1-2
CDR3 protein: ASSEGRFYGYT

D gene: .
V gene: TRBV4-3
J gene: TRBJ2-2
CDR3 protein: ASSQLPVSKLNTGELF

D gene: .
V gene: TRBV12-3/TRBV12-4
J gene: TRBJ2-7
CDR3 protein: ASSDITRTFRYEQY

D gene: .
V gene: TRBV5-1
J gene: TRBJ2-7
CDR3 protein: ASSLEQSSYEQY

D gene: .
V gene: TRBV6-1
J gene: TRBJ1-1
CDR3 protein: ASMGGSRTEAF

D gene: TRBD2
V gene: TRBV7-9
J gene: TRBJ2-4
CDR3 protein: ASSSVAGGPDIQY

D gene: TRBD1
V gene: TRBV20-1
J gene: TRBJ1-1
CDR3 protein: SAPKGGDRSNTEAF

D gene: .
V gene: TRBV28
J gene: TRBJ2-7
CDR3 protein: ASSFERVLTAYEQY

D gene: .
V gene: TRBV9
J gene: TRBJ1-5
CDR3 protein: ASSVEGNHQPQH

D gene: .
V gene: TRBV9
J gene: TRBJ2-7
CDR3 protein: ASSVGTGPHYEQY

D gene: .
V gene: TRBV7-3
J gene: TRBJ1-1
CDR3 protein: ASSLKPGAWTEAF

D gene: .
V gene: TRBV6-1
J gene: TRBJ1-1
CDR3 protein: ASSEGVTEAF

D gene: TRBD1
V gene: TRBV7-9
J gene: TRBJ2-6
CDR3 protein: ASSPTGGAGANVLT

D gene: .
V gene: TRBV28
J gene: TRBJ1-3
CDR3 protein: ASSERDPRNTIY

D gene: TRBD1
V gene: TRBV20-1
J gene: TRBJ1-5
CDR3 protein: SARVLRTGDVSNQPQH

D gene: .
V gene: TRBV12-3/TRBV12-4
J gene: TRBJ2-6
CDR3 protein: ASRTRELRGSGANVLT

D gene: .
V gene: TRBV30
J gene: TRBJ2-7
CDR3 protein: AWSVKAADSKQY

D gene: .
V gene: TRBV5-1
J gene: TRBJ2-6
CDR3 protein: ASSSYVSSGANVLT

D gene: .
V gene: TRBV7-8
J gene: TRBJ1-2
CDR3 protein: ASSFRSGQGGYGYT

D gene: .
V gene: TRBV7-9
J gene: TRBJ1-1
CDR3 protein: ASSLGSPEAF

D gene: .
V gene: TRBV7-9
J gene: TRBJ1-1
CDR3 protein: ASSLVADEAF